Listed below are T cell receptor beta chains from one sample, sequenced in a study of blood T cell repertoires in COVID-19. The protocol was immunoSEQ multiplex PCR, while the TCRdb copy is restricted to in-frame clones and leaves out a portion. Here the sample spans approximately 170,000 clones, 80% to 90% being singletons. Specimen: PBMCs or T cells enriched from blood (not recorded which). The receptors shown here come from a woman between 18 and 29 years old who had recovered from COVID-19. Each CDR3 is given with its conserved first and last residue. D genes are given only for firm matches. A clone size is listed for some rows: how often the clone was seen (once, few, many), or a class if it is expanded.

clone size	D gene	V gene	J gene	CDR3 DNA	CDR3 protein
.	TRBD2	TRBV5-1	TRBJ2-7	TGCGCCAGCAGCCCTGGGACTAGCGGGTTTCTCTCCTACGAGCAGTACTTC	CASSPGTSGFLSYEQYF
once	.	TRBV5-6	TRBJ2-5	TGTGCCAGCAGCCTATCAGAGGGTGGTAGGAAGACCCAGTACTTC	CASSLSEGGRKTQYF
.	TRBD1	TRBV29-1	TRBJ1-2	TGCAGCGTTGATCACATCCGCGGACAGGGAAATGAAGGCTACACCTTC	CSVDHIRGQGNEGYTF
.	.	TRBV27	TRBJ2-2	TGTGCCAGCAGTCTCGCCAGGACCGGGGAGCTGTTTTTT	CASSLARTGELFF
.	.	TRBV2	TRBJ2-3	TGTGCCAGCAGTGAGTCTGCAGGGGGGCAGGCATTGGGTACGCAGTATTTT	CASSESAGGQALGTQYF
.	TRBD2	TRBV5-1	TRBJ2-5	TGCGCCAGCCCGGCGGGAGGGCCGGGGGGTGGAGAGACCCAGTACTTC	CASPAGGPGGGETQYF
.	.	TRBV21-1	TRBJ2-7	TGTGCCAGCACTCCGGGACAACACTACGAGCAGTACTTC	CASTPGQHYEQYF
once	TRBD1	TRBV12-5	TRBJ1-2	TGTGCTAGTGGTTTGTCGGGCTTAGGGACAGGGTCTTTTGAGGATGGCTACACCTTC	CASGLSGLGTGSFEDGYTF
once	.	TRBV18	TRBJ1-4	TGTGCCAGCTCACCCGGGGAAGGTGAAAAACTGTTTTTT	CASSPGEGEKLFF
.	TRBD1	TRBV3-1/TRBV3-2	TRBJ2-6	TGTGCCAGCAGCCAGAGGGCCGGGACAGGGGTTTCCCCCGGGGCCAACGTCCTGACTTTC	CASSQRAGTGVSPGANVLTF
.	TRBD2	TRBV28	TRBJ2-3	TGTGCCAGCAGTGGACTAGCGAACACAGATACGCAGTATTTT	CASSGLANTDTQYF
.	TRBD1	TRBV19	TRBJ1-2	TGTGCCAGTAGTACTCGGGACAGGGGTGACTATGGCTACACCTTC	CASSTRDRGDYGYTF
.	.	TRBV28	TRBJ1-5	TGTGCCAGCGACAGGCCGGTCAATCAGCCCCAGCATTTT	CASDRPVNQPQHF
.	TRBD1	TRBV29-1	TRBJ1-2	TGCAGCGTTGAAGATCGGGACAGGGGGATAATCCGGTATGGCTACACCTTC	CSVEDRDRGIIRYGYTF
.	.	TRBV15	TRBJ2-1	TGTGCCACCAGCAGAGAGGGACCTGGCGGGGTGAATGAGCAGTTCTTC	CATSREGPGGVNEQFF
.	.	TRBV7-2	TRBJ1-1	TGTGCCAGCAGCTTAGGACAGCCGAATGAAGCTTTCTTT	CASSLGQPNEAFF
.	TRBD1	TRBV7-8	TRBJ1-2	TGTGCCAGCAGCTTACGGGACAGTGAGTCCTATGGCTACACCTTC	CASSLRDSESYGYTF
.	.	TRBV30	TRBJ2-3	TGTGCCTGGAGTCACTCGGGGATCCTCACAGATACGCAGTATTTT	CAWSHSGILTDTQYF